This T cell receptor (beta chain) was captured by sequencing in a study of beta chain features in type 1 diabetes. Whole-study results and caveats: Possible PCR preference for shorter templates applied equally to patients and controls. Cells with high TCR expression could be over-represented by cDNA sequencing. Across all four CD4+ subsets, people with type 1 diabetes showed modestly shorter TCRB CDR3s.

cDNA synthesis used the whole RNA isolate, giving expressed TCRB sequences. The assay was immunoSEQ multiplex PCR, and TCRdb's table has in-frame clones only and misses some. The sample lists about 900,000 clones; roughly 17% were seen once. A word on this clone: Its antigen is currently unknown. Different DNA sequences within this sample yield the same CDR3.

This CDR3 contains 13 residues. V gave up 5 bases and J gave up 4 bases; unmatched junction bases: 2. Germline V lookup: CDR1 MDHEN, CDR2 SYDVKM. V usage is TRBV28 and J usage is TRBJ1-2; 9 nucleotides align to TRBD1. Specimen: naive CD4+ T cells from blood. The clonotype comes from a woman under 30 in good health. The CDR3 sequence is CASSPGQGYGYTF. CDR3 in DNA: TGTGCCAGCAGTCCGGGACAGGGCTATGGCTACACCTTC.